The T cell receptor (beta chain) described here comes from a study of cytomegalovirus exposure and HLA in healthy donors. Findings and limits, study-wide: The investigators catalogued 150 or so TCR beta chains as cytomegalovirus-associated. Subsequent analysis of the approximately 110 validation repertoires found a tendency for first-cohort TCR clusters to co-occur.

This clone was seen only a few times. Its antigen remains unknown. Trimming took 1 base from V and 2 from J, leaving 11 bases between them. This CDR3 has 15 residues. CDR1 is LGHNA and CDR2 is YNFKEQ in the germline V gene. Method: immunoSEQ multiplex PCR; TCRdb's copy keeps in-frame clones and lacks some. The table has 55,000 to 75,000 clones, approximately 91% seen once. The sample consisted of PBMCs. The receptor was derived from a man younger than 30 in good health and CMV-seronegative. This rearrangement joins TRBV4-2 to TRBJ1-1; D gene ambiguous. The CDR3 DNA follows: TGTGCCAGCAGCCAAGTCGTAGCGGAAAACACTGAAGCTTTCTTT. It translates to CASSQVVAENTEAFF.